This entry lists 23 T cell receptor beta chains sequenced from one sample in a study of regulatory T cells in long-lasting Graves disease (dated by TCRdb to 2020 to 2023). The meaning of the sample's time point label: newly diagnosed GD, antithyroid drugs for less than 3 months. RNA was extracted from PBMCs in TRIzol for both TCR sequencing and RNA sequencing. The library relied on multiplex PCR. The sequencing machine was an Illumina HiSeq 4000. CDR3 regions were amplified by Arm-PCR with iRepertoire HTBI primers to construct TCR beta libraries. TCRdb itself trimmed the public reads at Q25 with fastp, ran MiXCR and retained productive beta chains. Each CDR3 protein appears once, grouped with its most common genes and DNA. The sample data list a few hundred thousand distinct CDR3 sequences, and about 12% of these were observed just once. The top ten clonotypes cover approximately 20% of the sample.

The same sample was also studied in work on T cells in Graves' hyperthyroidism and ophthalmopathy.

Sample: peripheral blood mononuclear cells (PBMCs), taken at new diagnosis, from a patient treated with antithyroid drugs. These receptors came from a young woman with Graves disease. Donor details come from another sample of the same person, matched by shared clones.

This chain's CDR3 is CASSTTLGTDSNQPQHF. The CDR3 coding sequence is TGTGCCAGCAGTACCACCCTGGGGACAGATAGCAATCAGCCCCAGCATTTT. The V gene is TRBV12-3 or TRBV12-4, the J gene TRBJ1-5; TRBD1 matches 7 bases. The CDR3 contains 17 residues. The V gene end was trimmed by 5 bases and the J gene end by 0 bases; junction bases not matched to a gene: 10.

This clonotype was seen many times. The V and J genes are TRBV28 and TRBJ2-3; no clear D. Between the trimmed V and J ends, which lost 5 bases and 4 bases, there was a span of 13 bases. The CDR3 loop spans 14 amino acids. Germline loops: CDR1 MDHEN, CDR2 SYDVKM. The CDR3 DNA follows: TGTGCCAGCAGTCCAGACATGGGCGCAGATACGCAGTATTTT. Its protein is CASSPDMGADTQYF.

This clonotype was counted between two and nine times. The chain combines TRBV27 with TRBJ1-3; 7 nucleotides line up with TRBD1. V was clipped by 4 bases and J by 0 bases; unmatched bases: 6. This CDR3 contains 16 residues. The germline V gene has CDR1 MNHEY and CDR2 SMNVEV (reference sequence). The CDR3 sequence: CASSSGQPVSGNTIYF. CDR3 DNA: TGTGCCAGCAGTTCGGGACAGCCCGTCTCTGGAAACACCATATATTTT.

The CDR3 nucleotides read TGCAGTGCTAGGGGGGCCTTGGGAAGCGACCAAGAGACCCAGTACTTC. It translates to CSARGALGSDQETQYF. The rearrangement joins TRBV20-1 to TRBJ2-5; possibly TRBD1 for D (6 bases). Per germline, CDR1 DFQATT and CDR2 SNEGSKA (reference sequence). This CDR3 contains 16 residues. Trimming pared 3 bases from V and 0 bases from J, leaving 17 bases between.

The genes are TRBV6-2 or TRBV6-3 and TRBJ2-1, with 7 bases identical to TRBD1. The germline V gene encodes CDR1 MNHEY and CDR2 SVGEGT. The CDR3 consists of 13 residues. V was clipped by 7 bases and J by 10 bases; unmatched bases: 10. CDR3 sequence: CASTSTDRVEQFF. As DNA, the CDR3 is TGTGCCAGCACCTCAACCGACAGGGTAGAGCAGTTCTTC.

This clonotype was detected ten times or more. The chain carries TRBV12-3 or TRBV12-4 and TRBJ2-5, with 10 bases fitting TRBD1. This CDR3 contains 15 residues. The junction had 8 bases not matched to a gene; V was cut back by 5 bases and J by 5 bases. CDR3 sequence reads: CASSLRTGGTETQYF. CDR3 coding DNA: TGTGCCAGCAGTCTACGGACAGGGGGGACGGAGACCCAGTACTTC.

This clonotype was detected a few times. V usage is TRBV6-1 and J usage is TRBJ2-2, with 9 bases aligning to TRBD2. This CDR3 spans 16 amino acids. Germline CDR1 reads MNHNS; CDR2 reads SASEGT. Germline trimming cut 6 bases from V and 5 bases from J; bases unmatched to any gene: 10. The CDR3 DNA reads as TGTGCCAGCAGCCACGAGCGGGGGGCCGGGACCGGGGAGCTGTTTTTT. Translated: CASSHERGAGTGELFF.

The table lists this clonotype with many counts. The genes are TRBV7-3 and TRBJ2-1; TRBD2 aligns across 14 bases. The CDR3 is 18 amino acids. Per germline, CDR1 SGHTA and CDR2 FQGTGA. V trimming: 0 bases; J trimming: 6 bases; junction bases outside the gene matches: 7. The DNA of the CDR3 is TGTGCCAGCAGCTTAACGGGGACTAGCGGGAGCCGGAGCAATGAGCAGTTCTTC. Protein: CASSLTGTSGSRSNEQFF.

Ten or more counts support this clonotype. CDR3: CASSPREAKNIQYF. Here the CDR3 DNA reads TGTGCCAGCAGTCCCAGGGAAGCCAAAAACATTCAGTACTTC. The chain combines TRBV27 with TRBJ2-4; the D gene is possibly TRBD1 (5 bases). The V gene's germline CDR1 is MNHEY and CDR2 SMNVEV (reference sequence). The CDR3 extends over 14 amino acids. V lost 5 bases to trimming and J lost 0 bases, with 8 bases between them.

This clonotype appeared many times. CDR3 in amino acids: CSAESPAGLAGPQETQYF. The CDR3 DNA follows: TGCAGTGCAGAGTCACCGGCGGGGCTAGCGGGGCCCCAAGAGACCCAGTACTTC. The chain employs TRBV20-1 and TRBJ2-5; 9 bases line up with TRBD2. The junction had 18 bases not matched to a gene; V was cut back by 6 bases and J by 1 base. The CDR3 sequence is 18 residues long. The germline gives CDR1 DFQATT, CDR2 SNEGSKA (reference sequence).

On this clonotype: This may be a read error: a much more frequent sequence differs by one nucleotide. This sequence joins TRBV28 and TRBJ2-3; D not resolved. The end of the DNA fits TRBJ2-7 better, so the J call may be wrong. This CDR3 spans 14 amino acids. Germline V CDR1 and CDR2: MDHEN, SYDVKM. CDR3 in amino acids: CASSLKVYGDEQYF. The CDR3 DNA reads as TGTGCCAGCAGTTTGAAGGTCTACGGCGATGAGCAGTACTTC.

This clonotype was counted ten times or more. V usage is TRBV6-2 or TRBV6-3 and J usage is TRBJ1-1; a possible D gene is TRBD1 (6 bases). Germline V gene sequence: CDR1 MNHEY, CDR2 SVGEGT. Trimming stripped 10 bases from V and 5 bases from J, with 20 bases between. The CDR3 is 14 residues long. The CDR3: CAISRSRGVTEAFF. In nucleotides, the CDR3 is TGTGCCATTAGCAGGAGCAGGGGCGTTACTGAAGCTTTCTTT.

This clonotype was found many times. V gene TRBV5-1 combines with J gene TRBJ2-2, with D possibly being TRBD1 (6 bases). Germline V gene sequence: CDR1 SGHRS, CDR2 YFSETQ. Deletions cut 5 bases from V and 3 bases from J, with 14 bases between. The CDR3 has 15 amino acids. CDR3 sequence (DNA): TGCGCCAGCAGTCCACAGGGAGATGACACCGGGGAGCTGTTTTTT. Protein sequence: CASSPQGDDTGELFF.

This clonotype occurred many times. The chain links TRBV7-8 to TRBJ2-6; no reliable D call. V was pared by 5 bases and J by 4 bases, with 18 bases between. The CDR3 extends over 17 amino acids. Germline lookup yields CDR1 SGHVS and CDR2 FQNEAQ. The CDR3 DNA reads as TGTGCCAGCAGCCCCTTCTCTTTGGGCTCCGGGGCCAACGTCCTGACTTTC. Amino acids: CASSPFSLGSGANVLTF.

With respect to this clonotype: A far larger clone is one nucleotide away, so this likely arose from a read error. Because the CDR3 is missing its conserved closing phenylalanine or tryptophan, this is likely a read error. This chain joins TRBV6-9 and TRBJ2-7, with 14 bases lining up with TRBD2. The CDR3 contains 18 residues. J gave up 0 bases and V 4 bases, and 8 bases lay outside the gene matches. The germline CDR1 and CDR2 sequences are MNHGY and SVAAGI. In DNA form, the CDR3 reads TGTGCCAGCAGTTCTGGACTAGCGGGGGGCCGCTACTCCTACGAGCAGTACGCC. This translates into CASSSGLAGGRYSYEQYA.

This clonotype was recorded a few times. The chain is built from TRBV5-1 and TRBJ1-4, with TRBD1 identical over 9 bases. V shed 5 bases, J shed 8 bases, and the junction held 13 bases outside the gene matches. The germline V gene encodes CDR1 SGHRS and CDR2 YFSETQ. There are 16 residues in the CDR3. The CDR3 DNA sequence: TGCGCCAGCAGGTTGACGCCGGGACAGGGACGAGAAAAACTGTTTTTT. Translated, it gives CASRLTPGQGREKLFF. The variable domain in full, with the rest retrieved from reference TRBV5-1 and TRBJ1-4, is KAGVTQTPRYLIKTRGQQVTLSCSPISGHRSVSWYQQTPGQGLQFLFEYFSETQRNKGNFPGRFSGRQFSNSRSEMNVSTLELGDSALYLCASRLTPGQGREKLFFGSGTQLSVL.

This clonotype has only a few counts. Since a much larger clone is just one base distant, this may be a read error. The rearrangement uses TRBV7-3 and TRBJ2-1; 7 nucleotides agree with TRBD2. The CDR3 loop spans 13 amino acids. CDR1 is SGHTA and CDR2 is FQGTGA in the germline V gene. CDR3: CTSSLSRDYFQFF. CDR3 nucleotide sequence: TGTACCAGCAGCTTATCCCGGGACTACTTTCAGTTCTTC.

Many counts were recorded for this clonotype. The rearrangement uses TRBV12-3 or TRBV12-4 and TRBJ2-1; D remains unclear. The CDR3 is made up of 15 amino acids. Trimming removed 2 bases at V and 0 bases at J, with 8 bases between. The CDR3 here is CASSLLVGSYNEQFF. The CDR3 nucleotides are TGTGCCAGCAGTTTACTGGTGGGCTCCTACAATGAGCAGTTCTTC.

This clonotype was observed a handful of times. CDR3 loop: CSVGDRVYGYTF. The CDR3 DNA reads as TGCAGCGTTGGGGACAGGGTCTATGGCTACACCTTC. The chain employs TRBV29-1 and TRBJ1-2; TRBD1 agrees at 9 bases. Germline CDR1 SQVTM, CDR2 ANQGSEA. The V gene end was trimmed by 4 bases and the J gene end by 4 bases; junction bases not matched to a gene: 1. This CDR3 is built from 12 residues.

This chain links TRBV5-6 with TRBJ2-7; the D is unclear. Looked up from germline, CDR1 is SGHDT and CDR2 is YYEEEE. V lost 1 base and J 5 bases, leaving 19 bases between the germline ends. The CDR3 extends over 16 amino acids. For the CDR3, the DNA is TGTGCCAGCAGCTTGCGCCAGACGTCCTCTCTCCACGAGCAGTACTTC. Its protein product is CASSLRQTSSLHEQYF.

The CDR3: CASSLDRAANEKLFF. The CDR3, as DNA: TGCGCCAGCAGCTTGGACAGGGCCGCTAATGAAAAACTGTTTTTT. The chain recombines TRBV5-1 with TRBJ1-4; the D gene is possibly TRBD1 (6 bases). V lost 0 bases, J lost 3 bases, and 9 bases lay in between. Germline assignment: CDR1 SGHRS and CDR2 YFSETQ. This CDR3 comprises 15 residues. The full variable domain, its missing parts supplied by reference TRBV5-1 and TRBJ1-4, is KAGVTQTPRYLIKTRGQQVTLSCSPISGHRSVSWYQQTPGQGLQFLFEYFSETQRNKGNFPGRFSGRQFSNSRSEMNVSTLELGDSALYLCASSLDRAANEKLFFGSGTQLSVL.

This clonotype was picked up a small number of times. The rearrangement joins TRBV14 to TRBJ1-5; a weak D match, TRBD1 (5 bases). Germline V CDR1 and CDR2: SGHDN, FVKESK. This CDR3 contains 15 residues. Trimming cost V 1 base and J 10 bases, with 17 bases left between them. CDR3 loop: CASSQGSGEPGPQHF. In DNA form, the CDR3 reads TGTGCCAGCAGCCAAGGGTCGGGGGAACCCGGACCCCAGCATTTT.

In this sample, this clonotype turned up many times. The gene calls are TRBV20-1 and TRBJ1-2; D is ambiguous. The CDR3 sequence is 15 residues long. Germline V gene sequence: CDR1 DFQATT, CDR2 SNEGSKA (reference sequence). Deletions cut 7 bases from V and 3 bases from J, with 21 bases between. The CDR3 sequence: CSVPIRAGLDYGYTF. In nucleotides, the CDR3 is TGCAGTGTCCCCATTCGGGCGGGATTGGACTATGGCTACACCTTC.